The clone carrying this TCR beta chain was detected only a few times. This entry comes from a study of T cell repertoires in cytomegalovirus infection. MiXCR, run by TCRdb on the reads, gives a single entry per CDR3 protein. The repertoire holds more than 400,000 distinct CDR3 sequences, with 26% as singletons. Sequenced material: PBMCs. The receptor comes from a human donor in good health (CMV status not recorded). Some clones in this sample may be carry-over from other donors' samples.

CDR3 residues: CASSLGGRAHEKLFF. CDR3 nucleotides: TGTGCCAGCAGCTTAGGGGGCAGGGCTCATGAAAAACTGTTTTTT. The rearrangement links TRBV7-2 to TRBJ1-4; D may be TRBD1 (5 bases). The CDR3 totals 15 residues. Germline loops: CDR1 SGHTA, CDR2 FQGNSA. The ends were cut back, 1 base at V and 6 bases at J, with 12 bases in the middle.